What follows are 5 T cell receptor beta chains derived from one specimen sequenced in a study of T cells in Graves' hyperthyroidism and ophthalmopathy. Amplified regions were TCR beta CDR3 sequences from RNA transcripts. Primed by the HTBI set, a first-round RT-PCR was run on the TCR CDR3. Each CDR3 protein is one row after TCRdb ran MiXCR on the multiplex PCR reads. This sample has about 590,000 distinct CDR3 sequences, with 15% to 18% found just once. The specimen sequenced was blood. These receptors were collected from a woman under 40 with Graves' hyperthyroidism.

The V gene is TRBV12-3 or TRBV12-4, the J gene TRBJ2-1, with TRBD2 as a possible D gene (5 bases). This CDR3 has 14 residues. Trimming took 10 bases from V and 1 from J, leaving 14 bases between them. CDR3 residues: CANSPSGSYNEQFF. In DNA, the CDR3 is TGTGCCAACAGCCCCAGCGGATCCTACAATGAGCAGTTCTTC.

Only a few counts were recorded for this clonotype. The V and J genes are TRBV5-1 and TRBJ2-2, with a weak D call TRBD2 (5 bases). V gave up 5 bases and J gave up 3 bases, with 14 bases separating them. This CDR3 is built from 15 residues. Per germline, CDR1 SGHRS and CDR2 YFSETQ. In nucleotides, the CDR3 is TGCGCCAGCAGGGAGGTGGGAGCGTACACCGGGGAGCTGTTTTTT. Its protein is CASREVGAYTGELFF. Complete variable domain (other parts from reference TRBV5-1 and TRBJ2-2): KAGVTQTPRYLIKTRGQQVTLSCSPISGHRSVSWYQQTPGQGLQFLFEYFSETQRNKGNFPGRFSGRQFSNSRSEMNVSTLELGDSALYLCASREVGAYTGELFFGEGSRLTVL.

This clonotype was counted many times. The chain uses TRBV30 and TRBJ1-2; D unresolved. The germline V and J ends were trimmed by 2 bases and 2 bases, with 6 bases remaining between them. The CDR3 has 12 residues. The V gene's germline CDR1 is GTSNPN and CDR2 SVGIG (reference sequence). CDR3: CAWSSRNYGYTF. In nucleotides, the CDR3 is TGTGCCTGGAGTTCCAGGAACTATGGCTACACCTTC.

This clonotype was seen a handful of times. The CDR3, as DNA: TGTGCCAGCAGCTTAACAGGGGCGGGGGGTCCTGGGGGGACCCAGTACTTC. Protein product: CASSLTGAGGPGGTQYF. The chain couples TRBV7-3 to TRBJ2-5; 8 bases line up with TRBD2. CDR1 and CDR2 (germline): SGHTA, FQGTGA. J gave up 7 bases and V 0 bases, and 13 bases lay outside the gene matches. This CDR3 spans 17 amino acids.

Ten or more counts support this clonotype. The chain couples TRBV20-1 to TRBJ1-5; 9 bases align to TRBD1. The V gene end was trimmed by 5 bases and the J gene end by 4 bases; junction bases not matched to a gene: 9. The germline V gene encodes CDR1 DFQATT and CDR2 SNEGSKA (reference sequence). The CDR3 totals 15 residues. The CDR3 sequence is CSASQGTGINQPQHF. CDR3 DNA sequence: TGCAGTGCTTCCCAAGGGACAGGGATTAATCAGCCCCAGCATTTT.